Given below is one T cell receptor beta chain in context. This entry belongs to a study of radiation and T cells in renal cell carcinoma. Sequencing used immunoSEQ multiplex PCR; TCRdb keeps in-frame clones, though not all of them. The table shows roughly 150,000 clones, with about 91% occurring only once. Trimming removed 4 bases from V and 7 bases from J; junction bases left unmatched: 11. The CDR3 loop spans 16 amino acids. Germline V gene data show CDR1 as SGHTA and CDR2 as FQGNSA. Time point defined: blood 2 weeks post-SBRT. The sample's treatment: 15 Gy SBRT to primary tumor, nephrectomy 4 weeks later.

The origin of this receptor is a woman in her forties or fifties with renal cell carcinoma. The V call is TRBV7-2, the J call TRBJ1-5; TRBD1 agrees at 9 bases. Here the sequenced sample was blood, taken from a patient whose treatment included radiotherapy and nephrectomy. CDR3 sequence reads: CASSYTGTGGVQPQHF. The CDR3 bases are TGTGCCAGCAGCTACACAGGAACAGGGGGCGTCCAGCCCCAGCATTTT.